The 23 T cell receptor beta chains presented below share a single source sample, sequenced in a study of T-cell memory formation after mild COVID-19. A single record per CDR3 protein comes from TCRdb applying MiXCR to the 5' RACE reads. Counted here are about 210,000 distinct CDR3 sequences, over 9.5% occurring once; the ten biggest clones make up 3% to 3.5%. Specimen: PBMCs or a T cell subset sorted from them (not recorded which). The receptor source for this set is a man between 18 and 29 years old who had mild COVID-19 (a few samples of this study predate the infection). Cell type and time point are not known.

The gene calls are TRBV6-2 or TRBV6-3 and TRBJ1-6; D is unresolved. Germline V gene data show CDR1 as MNHEY and CDR2 as SVGEGT. The V end was cut by 6 bases, the J end by 6 bases, with 21 bases between. The CDR3 consists of 17 residues. CDR3 residues: CASRKELARQVNSPLHF. The CDR3 nucleotides read TGTGCCAGCAGAAAAGAGTTAGCGAGGCAAGTTAATTCACCCCTCCACTTT.

This clonotype was picked up many times. The chain has TRBV4-3 and TRBJ1-6, with D unclear. Germline V gene sequence: CDR1 LGHNA, CDR2 YSLEER. The CDR3 consists of 15 residues. V shed 5 bases and J shed 7 bases, with 15 bases lying between them. CDR3 protein: CASSYQVILNSPLHF. CDR3 nucleotide sequence: TGCGCCAGCAGCTACCAAGTTATCCTAAATTCACCCCTCCACTTT.

This chain links TRBV2 with TRBJ2-3; 8 bases line up with TRBD1. The CDR3 sequence is 14 residues long. V lost 11 bases, J lost 0 bases, and 7 bases stayed unmatched. Germline V CDR1 and CDR2: SNHLY, FYNNEI. In DNA, the CDR3 is TGTGCCGGACAGGGCCTCCTAAGCACAGATACGCAGTATTTT. It encodes CAGQGLLSTDTQYF.

The gene calls are TRBV15 and TRBJ1-2; D gene uncertain. Per the germline V gene, CDR1 is LNHNV and CDR2 is YYDKDF (reference sequence). The CDR3 runs 14 residues. V lost 1 base to trimming and J lost 7 bases, with 13 bases between them. CDR3 coding DNA: TGTGCCACCAGCAGAGTCCTCCGGACTGGTGGCTACACCTTC. Encoded protein: CATSRVLRTGGYTF.

The table lists this clonotype with a few counts. The J gene is TRBJ2-7, the V gene TRBV5-6; tentatively, D is TRBD1 (7 bases). The CDR3 extends over 13 amino acids. CDR1 is SGHDT and CDR2 is YYEEEE in the germline V gene. V was cut by 4 bases and J by 3 bases, with 11 bases left in between. CDR3 amino acids: CASSRGTVYEQYV. Here the CDR3 DNA reads TGTGCCAGCAGCCGGGGGACAGTCTACGAGCAGTACGTC.

This chain joins TRBV7-3 and TRBJ2-1, with 8 bases identical to TRBD1. The CDR3 has 15 residues. CDR1 is SGHTA and CDR2 is FQGTGA in the germline V gene. The J segment lost 4 bases and the V segment lost 5 bases, leaving 7 bases of the junction unmatched. The CDR3 region has the DNA TGTGCCAGCAGCGAAGGGACAGGAGTATACAATGAGCAGTTCTTC. It yields the protein CASSEGTGVYNEQFF. Combining the CDR3 with reference TRBV7-3 and TRBJ2-1 gives the whole variable domain GAGVSQTPSNKVTEKGKYVELRCDPISGHTALYWYRQSLGQGPEFLIYFQGTGAADDSGLPNDRFFAVRPEGSVSTLKIQRTERGDSAVYLCASSEGTGVYNEQFFGPGTRLTVL.

There are many counts of this clonotype. This chain joins TRBV10-3 and TRBJ2-7; D unresolved. Germline CDR1 reads ENHRY; CDR2 reads SYGVKD. The CDR3 has 15 amino acids. The V end was cut by 0 bases, the J end by 1 base, with 10 bases between. CDR3 loop: CAISESIDGSYEQYF. For the CDR3, the DNA is TGTGCCATCAGTGAGTCGATTGACGGGTCCTACGAGCAGTACTTC.

Only a few counts were recorded for this clonotype. The CDR3 DNA reads TGTGCCAGCAGACAAATGTGGGGCTACAGGAATGAGCAGTTCTTC. Translated, it gives CASRQMWGYRNEQFF. The chain has TRBV5-5 and TRBJ2-1; a weak D match, TRBD1 (5 bases). CDR3 length equals 15 residues. The ends were cut back, 5 bases at V and 7 bases at J, with 19 bases in the middle. Germline V CDR1 and CDR2: SGHKS, YYEKEE (reference sequence).

The gene calls are TRBV7-2 and TRBJ2-1, with a possible D match to TRBD1 (6 bases). This CDR3 contains 15 residues. V was pared by 5 bases and J by 3 bases, with 14 bases between. Germline V lookup: CDR1 SGHTA, CDR2 FQGNSA. For the CDR3, the DNA is TGTGCCAGCAGCCCCGGAAAGGGGGTCTACAATGAGCAGTTCTTC. Translated, it gives CASSPGKGVYNEQFF.

The V call is TRBV20-1, the J call TRBJ2-7; weak D call: TRBD2 (5 bases). Germline CDR1 and CDR2: DFQATT and SNEGSKA (reference sequence). The CDR3 totals 12 residues. The ends were cut back, 5 bases at V and 1 base at J, with 9 bases in the middle. CDR3 sequence: CSAAGPSYEQYF. The CDR3 DNA follows: TGCAGTGCTGCGGGTCCTTCCTACGAGCAGTACTTC.

This clonotype was picked up many times. The V and J genes are TRBV10-3 and TRBJ2-7; D is possibly TRBD1 or TRBD2 (5 bases each). The CDR3 extends over 13 amino acids. V was clipped by 10 bases and J by 2 bases, with 15 bases between them. The germline V gene encodes CDR1 ENHRY and CDR2 SYGVKD. The CDR3 loop is CASAGSETYEQYF. The CDR3, as DNA: TGTGCCAGCGCAGGGAGTGAAACCTACGAGCAGTACTTC.

The chain has TRBV20-1 and TRBJ2-5; tentatively, D is TRBD1 (5 bases). The CDR3 is 15 residues long. V shed 0 bases and J shed 0 bases, with 11 bases lying between them. Germline V lookup: CDR1 DFQATT, CDR2 SNEGSKA (reference sequence). CDR3 region: CSARDLVGDQETQYF. DNA for the CDR3: TGCAGTGCTAGAGATCTCGTAGGGGACCAAGAGACCCAGTACTTC.

The J gene is TRBJ2-1, the V gene TRBV12-3 or TRBV12-4; TRBD2 agrees at 10 bases. With V trimmed by 6 bases and J by 15 bases, 8 bases remained unmatched. CDR3 size: 12 residues. The CDR3: CASSPGLAILFF. The CDR3, as DNA: TGTGCCAGCAGCCCGGGACTAGCGATTCTGTTCTTC.

In its sample, this clonotype was seen many times. The V call is TRBV18, the J call TRBJ2-5; no clear D gene. The CDR3 contains 11 residues. Germline V gene sequence: CDR1 KGHSH, CDR2 LQKENI. V was clipped by 8 bases and J by 5 bases, with 9 bases between them. This CDR3 reads CASSPRETQYF. DNA of the CDR3: TGTGCCAGCAGCCCCCGGGAGACCCAGTACTTC.

This clonotype was seen once. V usage is TRBV4-1 and J usage is TRBJ2-1; D is ambiguous. Trimming pared 7 bases from V and 2 bases from J, leaving 12 bases between. Germline CDR1 MGHRA, CDR2 YSYEKL. This CDR3 has 14 residues. CDR3 sequence: CASKQFTPYNEQFF. The CDR3 bases are TGCGCCAGCAAGCAGTTCACCCCCTACAATGAGCAGTTCTTC.

This clonotype came up a few times. The genes are TRBV5-1 and TRBJ1-1, with D possibly being TRBD1 (5 bases). This CDR3 spans 14 amino acids. CDR1 SGHRS and CDR2 YFSETQ come from the germline V gene. The V gene lost 5 bases and the J gene lost 12 bases, with 23 bases spanning the gap. The CDR3 nucleotides are TGCGCCAGCAGAGAAATGGCGGGACTCCTTTACACTTTCTTT. This encodes CASREMAGLLYTFF.

This clonotype was recorded a few times. The chain couples TRBV28 to TRBJ1-4; TRBD1 might be the D (6 bases). V shed 0 bases and J shed 0 bases, with 11 bases lying between them. CDR1 MDHEN and CDR2 SYDVKM come from the germline V gene. The CDR3 runs to 17 residues. The CDR3 here is CASSLWGGPTTNEKLFF. In DNA form, the CDR3 reads TGTGCCAGCAGTTTATGGGGGGGGCCAACAACTAATGAAAAACTGTTTTTT.

This clonotype occurred a few times. The chain carries TRBV20-1 and TRBJ1-2; perhaps TRBD1 as D (6 bases). Germline CDR1 reads DFQATT; CDR2 reads SNEGSKA (reference sequence). This CDR3 is built from 13 residues. The V gene lost 6 bases and the J gene lost 3 bases, with 14 bases spanning the gap. For the CDR3, the DNA is TGCAGTGCGGTTGACAGGAGGGACTATGGCTACACCTTC. It yields the protein CSAVDRRDYGYTF.

J is TRBJ1-1 and V is TRBV19; 7 bases agree with TRBD1. Germline V CDR1 and CDR2: LNHDA, SQIVND (reference sequence). The CDR3 spans 15 residues. The J segment lost 1 base and the V segment lost 1 base, leaving 3 bases of the junction unmatched. The CDR3 nucleotides are TGTGCCAGTAGTATAGGAGGGACAGCGAACACTGAAGCTTTCTTT. Its protein product is CASSIGGTANTEAFF.

The genes are TRBV7-9 and TRBJ2-7; no firm D call. The CDR3 has 15 amino acids. Germline CDR1 SEHNR, CDR2 FQNEAQ (reference sequence). V gave up 10 bases and J gave up 0 bases, with 19 bases separating them. CDR3 sequence (DNA): TGTGCCACTTCTTTCGCTGCAGTTAGCTCCTACGAGCAGTACGTC. Protein sequence: CATSFAAVSSYEQYV.

This clonotype has just a few counts. The V and J genes are TRBV6-2 or TRBV6-3 and TRBJ2-1, with a tentative D call TRBD2 (7 bases). CDR1 and CDR2 from the germline V gene are MNHEY and SVGEGT. This CDR3 is 15 amino acids long. The germline V and J ends were trimmed by 8 bases and 8 bases, with 22 bases remaining between them. CDR3 loop: CASRYMGGRKDEQFF. Written as DNA, the CDR3 is TGTGCCAGCCGATATATGGGGGGGCGGAAGGATGAGCAGTTCTTC.

This sequence joins TRBV12-3 or TRBV12-4 and TRBJ2-7; D may be TRBD1 (5 bases). V was clipped by 3 bases and J by 5 bases, with 14 bases between them. This CDR3 comprises 14 residues. The CDR3 sequence is CASSLLGAVNEQYF. The CDR3 coding sequence is TGTGCCAGCAGTTTGTTAGGGGCGGTCAACGAGCAGTACTTC.

The gene calls are TRBV7-2 and TRBJ1-1; D uncertain. This CDR3 is 12 amino acids long. V was cut by 5 bases and J by 3 bases, with 7 bases left in between. Per germline, CDR1 SGHTA and CDR2 FQGNSA. For the CDR3, the DNA is TGTGCCAGCAGCGGGTACTACACTGAAGCTTTCTTT. Protein product: CASSGYYTEAFF. Together with reference TRBV7-2 and TRBJ1-1, the CDR3 gives the full variable domain: GAGVSQSPSNKVTEKGKDVELRCDPISGHTALYWYRQSLGQGLEFLIYFQGNSAPDKSGLPSDRFSAERTGGSVSTLTIQRTQQEDSAVYLCASSGYYTEAFFGQGTRLTVV.